These 19 T cell receptor beta chains came from one sample sequenced in a study of T-cell reconstitution after alpha-beta-depleted transplantation in children (dated by TCRdb to 2016 to 2017). Libraries were built with PCR. Sequencer: Illumina HiSeq 2500. TCR library preparation used molecular barcoding, with unique molecular identifiers applied to normalize quantification of the TCRbeta repertoire. Using fastp trimming at Q25 and MiXCR clonotype assembly, TCRdb reanalyzed the public sequencing data and kept in-frame beta chains. A single entry per CDR3 protein holds the most common genes and DNA from its merged rows. The sample includes a few hundred thousand distinct CDR3 sequences, with around 15% observed a single time. Of the sample, over 25% is held by the ten largest clones. Sample treatment or condition, as interpreted from the label and publication: allogeneic hematopoietic cell transplantation with graft depleted of TCRalphabeta T cells and CD19 B cells.

Specimen: PBMCs, mostly from graft donor cells, collected 360 days after TCRalphabeta/CD19-depleted stem cell transplant. These receptors were obtained from a boy under two years old who had a stem cell transplant for Wiskott-Aldrich syndrome, so the T cells may come from the graft donor.

A few counts support this clonotype. V is TRBV12-3 or TRBV12-4 and J is TRBJ1-4; possibly TRBD1 for D (5 bases). This CDR3 region has 14 residues. Trimming left V 3 bases short and J 7 bases short, with 12 bases between. CDR3 in DNA: TGTGCCAGCAGTTTCGCCACCGGGGGTGAAAAACTGTTTTTT. This codes for CASSFATGGEKLFF.

This clonotype was observed a handful of times. The rearrangement links TRBV5-1 to TRBJ2-3, with D possibly being TRBD2 (5 bases). CDR1 is SGHRS, CDR2 YFSETQ, per germline. This CDR3 has 17 residues. V lost 0 bases and J lost 2, with 16 bases in between. CDR3 protein: CASSLGWTVAPTDTQYF. CDR3 nucleotide sequence: TGCGCCAGCAGCTTGGGGTGGACTGTGGCCCCCACAGATACGCAGTATTTT.

In its sample, this clonotype was seen many times. The CDR3 DNA follows: TGTGCCAGCAGTCGACCCGGGGGGATCACTGAAGCTTTCTTT. Its translation is CASSRPGGITEAFF. The rearrangement uses TRBV6-5 and TRBJ1-1; a possible D gene is TRBD1 (5 bases). Trimming stripped 5 bases from V and 4 bases from J, with 14 bases between. Germline V gene sequence: CDR1 MNHEY, CDR2 SVGAGI. The CDR3 is 14 amino acids.

This clonotype was counted only a few times. The chain carries TRBV5-1 and TRBJ1-2; no definite D call. CDR3 length equals 13 residues. Per the germline V gene, CDR1 is SGHRS and CDR2 is YFSETQ. The germline V and J ends were trimmed by 4 bases and 3 bases, with 10 bases remaining between them. The CDR3 region has the DNA TGCGCCAGCAGCCTCGGAGAGGACTATGGCTACACCTTC. Amino acid sequence: CASSLGEDYGYTF.

This clonotype was seen a few times. The chain has TRBV13 and TRBJ2-5; 12 bases are a match to TRBD2. Losses at the gene ends were 0 bases for V and 7 bases for J; bases not matched to a gene: 3. This CDR3 is 15 amino acids long. Germline V lookup: CDR1 PRHDT, CDR2 FYEKMQ (reference sequence). The CDR3 here is CASSLGTSGSGTQYF. Written as DNA, the CDR3 is TGTGCCAGCAGCTTAGGGACTAGCGGGAGCGGGACCCAGTACTTC.

The V and J genes are TRBV12-3 or TRBV12-4 and TRBJ2-2; TRBD2 matches 11 bases. V trimming: 3 bases; J trimming: 6 bases; junction bases outside the gene matches: 3. The CDR3 covers 15 residues. CDR3 DNA sequence: TGTGCCAGCAGTTTCACTAGCGGGAGTGCCGGGGAGCTGTTTTTT. Its translation: CASSFTSGSAGELFF.

V usage is TRBV10-3 and J usage is TRBJ2-1; no clear D. Trimming took 10 bases from V and 4 from J, leaving 14 bases between them. Germline CDR1 and CDR2: ENHRY and SYGVKD. This CDR3 comprises 13 residues. The chain's CDR3 is CATSDLPYNEQFF. In DNA, the CDR3 is TGTGCCACCTCGGACCTTCCATACAATGAGCAGTTCTTC.

This clonotype was observed a few times. The rearrangement uses TRBV4-1 and TRBJ2-1; TRBD2 aligns across 7 bases. CDR1 and CDR2 from the germline V gene are MGHRA and YSYEKL. The V segment lost 1 base and the J segment 0 bases; nucleotides outside the gene matches: 12. The CDR3 consists of 19 residues. This CDR3 reads CASSQVWLAGSSSYNEQFF. The CDR3 DNA follows: TGCGCCAGCAGCCAAGTGTGGTTAGCGGGTTCGAGCTCCTACAATGAGCAGTTCTTC.

The chain joins TRBV4-3 to TRBJ1-2; TRBD1 matches at 7 bases. Germline V lookup: CDR1 LGHNA, CDR2 YSLEER. The CDR3 covers 13 residues. Unmatched junction bases numbered 4, after V lost 1 base and J lost 8 bases. The CDR3 spells CASSQVTGQGYTF. The CDR3 DNA follows: TGCGCCAGCAGCCAAGTGACAGGGCAGGGCTACACCTTC.

A few counts support this clonotype. V is TRBV4-1 and J is TRBJ2-7; the D call may be TRBD1 or TRBD2 (5 bases each). The CDR3 covers 16 residues. Trimming cost V 2 bases and J 4 bases, with 18 bases left between them. The germline V gene encodes CDR1 MGHRA and CDR2 YSYEKL. The CDR3, as DNA: TGCGCCAGCAGCCAAATTGCCCGGGACGTTTCGTACGAGCAGTACTTC. It specifies CASSQIARDVSYEQYF.

The sample holds a few counts of this clonotype. The V gene is TRBV4-1, the J gene TRBJ1-1, with 8 nucleotides matching TRBD1. V lost 1 base, J lost 5 bases, and 6 bases stayed unmatched. Germline-derived CDR1 and CDR2 are MGHRA and YSYEKL. The CDR3 is 15 residues long. The chain's CDR3 is CASSQAGGAGTEAFF. CDR3 sequence (DNA): TGCGCCAGCAGCCAAGCAGGGGGCGCAGGAACTGAAGCTTTCTTT.

The chain links TRBV5-6 to TRBJ1-1; no firm D call. The CDR3 is 17 amino acids. Germline CDR1 is SGHDT and CDR2 is YYEEEE. V lost 0 bases and J 1 base, leaving 16 bases between the germline ends. CDR3 in amino acids: CASSLELEGPRNTEAFF. In DNA, the CDR3 is TGTGCCAGCAGCTTGGAATTGGAAGGACCCAGGAACACTGAAGCTTTCTTT.

In this sample, this clonotype turned up a few times. The chain employs TRBV6-5 and TRBJ2-2; the match to TRBD1 covers 9 bases. Germline CDR1 and CDR2: MNHEY and SVGAGI. The CDR3 is 18 amino acids. With V trimmed by 4 bases and J by 3 bases, 12 bases remained unmatched. The CDR3 DNA follows: TGTGCCAGCAGTTCGAACAGGGGGCGAGAGGAGGACACCGGGGAGCTGTTTTTT. Translating it yields CASSSNRGREEDTGELFF.

The V gene is TRBV19, the J gene TRBJ2-4; D call uncertain. Per germline, CDR1 LNHDA and CDR2 SQIVND (reference sequence). This CDR3 spans 11 amino acids. The V end lost 8 bases, the J end lost 7 bases, and 9 bases lay between the germline ends. The CDR3 bases are TGTGCCAGTCGGGTTCGGAACATTCAGTACTTC. It translates to CASRVRNIQYF.

This sequence joins TRBV7-8 and TRBJ2-7; 7 nucleotides agree with TRBD1. The CDR3 contains 14 residues. Germline loops: CDR1 SGHVS, CDR2 FQNEAQ. V shed 5 bases and J 3 bases; nucleotides not matched to a gene: 7. CDR3 loop: CASSRDRAGYEQYF. The CDR3 DNA sequence: TGTGCCAGCAGCCGCGACAGGGCAGGCTACGAGCAGTACTTC.

The chain has TRBV5-1 and TRBJ2-7; possible D gene TRBD1, 6 bases. From germline, CDR1 is SGHRS and CDR2 YFSETQ. Trimming took 3 bases from V and 1 from J, leaving 11 bases between them. The CDR3 length is 14 residues. CDR3 protein: CASSSSTGSYEQYF. CDR3 bases: TGCGCCAGCAGCTCTTCGACAGGATCCTACGAGCAGTACTTC.

This clonotype was counted a few times. With a much larger clone just one base away, this may be a read error. V and J are TRBV14 and TRBJ2-5, with D possibly TRBD1 on 5 matching bases. The germline gives CDR1 SGHDN, CDR2 FVKESK. The ends were cut back, 4 bases at V and 2 bases at J, with 20 bases in the middle. There are 17 residues in the CDR3. The CDR3 is CASSRLGAPEQQETQYF. The CDR3 bases are TGTGCCAGCAGCCGGCTTGGGGCCCCGGAACAGCAAGAGACCCAGTACTTC. Full variable domain (rest looked up from reference TRBV14 and TRBJ2-5): EAGVTQFPSHSVIEKGQTVTLRCDPISGHDNLYWYRRVMGKEIKFLLHFVKESKQDESGMPNNRFLAERTGGTYSTLKVQPAELEDSGVYFCASSRLGAPEQQETQYFGPGTRLLVL.

A few counts support this clonotype. V is TRBV12-3 or TRBV12-4 and J is TRBJ2-3, with 9 bases fitting TRBD2. The trim removed 5 bases at V and 11 bases at J, leaving 14 bases unmatched. The CDR3 totals 15 residues. The CDR3 bases are TGTGCCAGCAGTAGAGGGCTAGCGGGGCCCCTAGGGCAGTATTTT. Protein product: CASSRGLAGPLGQYF.

Written as DNA, the CDR3 is TGTGCCAGTACCCATTCCGGGACAGGCTCCTACGAGCAGTACTTC. Encoded protein: CASTHSGTGSYEQYF. The rearrangement links TRBV19 to TRBJ2-7; 8 bases are a match to TRBD1. Germline V gene sequence: CDR1 LNHDA, CDR2 SQIVND (reference sequence). The CDR3 runs to 15 residues. J lost 0 bases, V lost 7 bases, and 8 bases had no gene match.